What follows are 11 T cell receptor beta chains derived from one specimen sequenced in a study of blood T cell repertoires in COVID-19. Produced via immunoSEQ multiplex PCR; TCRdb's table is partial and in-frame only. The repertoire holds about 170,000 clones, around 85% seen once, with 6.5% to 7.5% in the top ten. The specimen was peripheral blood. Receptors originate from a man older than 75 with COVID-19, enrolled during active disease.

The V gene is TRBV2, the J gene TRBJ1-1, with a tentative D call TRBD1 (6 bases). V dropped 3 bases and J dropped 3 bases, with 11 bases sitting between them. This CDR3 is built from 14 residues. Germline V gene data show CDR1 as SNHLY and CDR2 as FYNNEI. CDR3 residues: CASSDGQPDTEAFF. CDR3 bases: TGTGCCAGCAGTGACGGACAGCCCGACACTGAAGCTTTCTTT.

The CDR3 DNA is TGTGCCAGCAGCCGAGGGACAGGGGTGAAAGAACTGTTTTTT. It codes for CASSRGTGVKELFF. V usage is TRBV7-9 and J usage is TRBJ1-4; 10 bases align to TRBD1. Germline CDR1 and CDR2: SEHNR and FQNEAQ (reference sequence). The J segment lost 12 bases and the V segment lost 5 bases, leaving 9 bases of the junction unmatched. CDR3 length equals 14 residues.

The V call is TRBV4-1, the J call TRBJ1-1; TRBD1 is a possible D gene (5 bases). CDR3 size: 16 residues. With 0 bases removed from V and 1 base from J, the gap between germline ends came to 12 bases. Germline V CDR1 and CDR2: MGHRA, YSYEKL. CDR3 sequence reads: CASSQDRGVRNTEAFF. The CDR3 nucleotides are TGCGCCAGCAGCCAAGACCGGGGGGTTAGGAACACTGAAGCTTTCTTT.

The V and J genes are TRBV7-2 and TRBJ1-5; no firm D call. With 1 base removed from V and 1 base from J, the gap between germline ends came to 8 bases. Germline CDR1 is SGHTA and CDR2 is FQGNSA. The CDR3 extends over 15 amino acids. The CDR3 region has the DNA TGTGCCAGCAGCTTAGGTCATCTAAGCAATCAGCCCCAGCATTTT. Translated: CASSLGHLSNQPQHF.

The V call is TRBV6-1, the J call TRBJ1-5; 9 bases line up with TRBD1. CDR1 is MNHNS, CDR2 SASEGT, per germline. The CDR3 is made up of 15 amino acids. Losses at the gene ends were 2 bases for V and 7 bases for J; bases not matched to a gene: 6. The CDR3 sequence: CASSERGTGPQPQHF. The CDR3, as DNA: TGTGCCAGCAGTGAACGAGGGACAGGGCCGCAGCCCCAGCATTTT.

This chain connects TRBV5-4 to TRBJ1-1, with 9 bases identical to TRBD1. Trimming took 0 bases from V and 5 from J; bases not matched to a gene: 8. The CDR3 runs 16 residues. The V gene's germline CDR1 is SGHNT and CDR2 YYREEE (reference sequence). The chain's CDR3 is CASSLGGGQGRTEAFF. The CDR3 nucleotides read TGTGCCAGCAGCTTGGGAGGGGGACAGGGAAGAACTGAAGCTTTCTTT.

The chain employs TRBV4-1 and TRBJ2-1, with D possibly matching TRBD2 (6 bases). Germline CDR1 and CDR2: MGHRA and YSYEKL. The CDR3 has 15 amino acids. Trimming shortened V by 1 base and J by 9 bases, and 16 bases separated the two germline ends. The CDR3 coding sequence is TGCGCCAGCAGCCAAGTGGGCGGGACTTACGGTGAGCAGTTCTTC. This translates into CASSQVGGTYGEQFF.

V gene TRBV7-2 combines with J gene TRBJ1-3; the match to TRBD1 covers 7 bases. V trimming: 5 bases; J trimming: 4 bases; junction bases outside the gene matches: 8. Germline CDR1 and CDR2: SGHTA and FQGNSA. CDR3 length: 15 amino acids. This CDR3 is CASSITGAAGNTIYF. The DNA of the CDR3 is TGTGCCAGCAGCATAACAGGGGCGGCAGGAAACACCATATATTTT. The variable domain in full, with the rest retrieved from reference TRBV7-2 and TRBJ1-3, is GAGVSQSPSNKVTEKGKDVELRCDPISGHTALYWYRQSLGQGLEFLIYFQGNSAPDKSGLPSDRFSAERTGGSVSTLTIQRTQQEDSAVYLCASSITGAAGNTIYFGEGSWLTVV.

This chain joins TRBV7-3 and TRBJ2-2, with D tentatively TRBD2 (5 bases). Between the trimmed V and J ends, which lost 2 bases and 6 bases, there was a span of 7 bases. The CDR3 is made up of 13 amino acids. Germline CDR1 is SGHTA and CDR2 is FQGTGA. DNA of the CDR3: TGTGCCAGCAGCTTACCCGGGGCCGGGGAGCTGTTTTTT. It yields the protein CASSLPGAGELFF.

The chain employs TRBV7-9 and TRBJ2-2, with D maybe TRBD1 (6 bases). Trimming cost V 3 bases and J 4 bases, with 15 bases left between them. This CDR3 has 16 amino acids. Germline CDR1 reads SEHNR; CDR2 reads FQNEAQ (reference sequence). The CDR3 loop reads CASSFRDTTGTGELFF. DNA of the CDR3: TGTGCCAGCAGCTTCCGGGACACCACAGGCACCGGGGAGCTGTTTTTT.

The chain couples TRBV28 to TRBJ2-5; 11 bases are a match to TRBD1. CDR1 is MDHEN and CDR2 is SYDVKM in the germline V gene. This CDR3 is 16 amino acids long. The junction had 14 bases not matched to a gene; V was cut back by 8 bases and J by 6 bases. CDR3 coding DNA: TGTGCCAGCTCCATCGAGGGGACAGGGGGAATTAAGACCCAGTACTTC. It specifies CASSIEGTGGIKTQYF.